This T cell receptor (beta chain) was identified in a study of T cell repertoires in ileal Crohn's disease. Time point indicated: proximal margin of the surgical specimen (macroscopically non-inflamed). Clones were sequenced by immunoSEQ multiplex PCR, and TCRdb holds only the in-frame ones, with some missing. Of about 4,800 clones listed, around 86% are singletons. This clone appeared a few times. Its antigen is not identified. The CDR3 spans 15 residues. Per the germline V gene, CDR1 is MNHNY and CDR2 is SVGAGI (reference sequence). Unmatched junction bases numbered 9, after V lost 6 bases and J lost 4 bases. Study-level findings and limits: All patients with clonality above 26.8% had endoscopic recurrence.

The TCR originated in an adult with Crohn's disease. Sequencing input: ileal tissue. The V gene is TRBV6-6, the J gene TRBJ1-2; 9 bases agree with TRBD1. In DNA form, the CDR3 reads TGTGCCAGCAGCCCAGGGACAGGGAGACGCTATGGCTACACCTTC. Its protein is CASSPGTGRRYGYTF.